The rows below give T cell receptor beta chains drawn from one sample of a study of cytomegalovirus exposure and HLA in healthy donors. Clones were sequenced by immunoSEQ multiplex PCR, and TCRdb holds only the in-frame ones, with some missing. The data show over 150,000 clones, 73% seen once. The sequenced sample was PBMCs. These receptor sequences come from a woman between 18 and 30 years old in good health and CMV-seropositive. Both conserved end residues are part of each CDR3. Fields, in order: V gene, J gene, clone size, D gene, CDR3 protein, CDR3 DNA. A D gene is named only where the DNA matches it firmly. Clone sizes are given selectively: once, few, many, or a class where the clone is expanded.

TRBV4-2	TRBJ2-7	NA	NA	CASSQDLADEQYF	TGTGCCAGCAGCCAAGATTTGGCAGACGAGCAGTACTTC
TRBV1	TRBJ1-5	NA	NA	CTSRQGAHQPQHF	TGCACCAGCAGACAGGGGGCCCATCAGCCCCAGCATTTT
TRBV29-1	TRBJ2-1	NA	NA	CSVDAGNEWQFF	TGCAGCGTTGACGCCGGGAATGAGTGGCAGTTCTTC
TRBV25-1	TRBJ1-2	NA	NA	CACSDRTAQTYGYTF	TGTGCCTGCAGTGACCGGACAGCCCAAACATATGGCTACACCTTC
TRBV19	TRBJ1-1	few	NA	CASSIGWRQEAFF	TGTGCCAGTAGTATTGGCTGGAGGCAGGAAGCTTTCTTT
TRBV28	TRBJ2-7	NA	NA	CASSLGAGYEQYF	TGTGCCAGCAGTTTGGGGGCCGGGTACGAGCAGTACTTC
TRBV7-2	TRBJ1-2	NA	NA	CASSLDIANYGYTF	TGTGCCAGCAGCTTGGACATAGCTAACTATGGCTACACCTTC
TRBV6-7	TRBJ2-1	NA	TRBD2	CASSYRSGGVYNEQFF	TGTGCCAGCAGTTACCGTAGCGGGGGGGTATACAATGAGCAGTTCTTC
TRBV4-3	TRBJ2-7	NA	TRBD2	CASSQDRGAYEQYF	TGCGCCAGCAGCCAAGATCGGGGGGCCTACGAGCAGTACTTC
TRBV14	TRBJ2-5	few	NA	CASSPTREETQYF	TGTGCCAGCAGCCCGACCCGGGAAGAGACCCAGTACTTC
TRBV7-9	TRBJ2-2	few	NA	CASSLPGQYAGELFF	TGTGCCAGCAGCTTACCAGGGCAGTACGCCGGGGAGCTGTTTTTT
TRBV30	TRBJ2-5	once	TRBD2	CAWSLGEGWEETQYF	TGTGCCTGGAGTCTAGGGGAGGGGTGGGAAGAGACCCAGTACTTC
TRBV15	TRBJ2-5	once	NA	CATSRERLGGETQYF	TGTGCCACCAGCAGGGAAAGACTGGGAGGAGAGACCCAGTACTTC
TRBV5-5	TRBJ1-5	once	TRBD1	CASSHTGDSKTQHF	TGTGCCAGCAGCCATACAGGGGATTCAAAGACCCAGCATTTT
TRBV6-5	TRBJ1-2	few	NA	CASSYDPTGLVGYTF	TGTGCCAGCAGTTACGACCCCACAGGGCTGGTTGGCTACACCTTC
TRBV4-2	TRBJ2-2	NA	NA	CASSQVTGNTGELFF	TGTGCCAGCAGCCAAGTGACAGGGAACACCGGGGAGCTGTTTTTT
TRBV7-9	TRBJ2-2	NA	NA	CASSLWLGGRSTGELFF	TGTGCCAGCAGCTTATGGTTGGGGGGGCGCAGCACCGGGGAGCTGTTTTTT
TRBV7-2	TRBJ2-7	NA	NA	CASSLVGTYTREQYF	TGTGCCAGCAGCTTAGTAGGGACATATACTCGGGAGCAGTACTTC
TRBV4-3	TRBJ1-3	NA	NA	CASSQERTSEGSGNTIYF	TGCGCCAGCAGCCAAGAAAGGACGTCTGAGGGCTCTGGAAACACCATATATTTT
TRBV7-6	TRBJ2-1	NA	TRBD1	CASSIRTGYSYNEQFF	TGTGCCAGCAGCATTCGGACAGGGTACTCCTACAATGAGCAGTTCTTC
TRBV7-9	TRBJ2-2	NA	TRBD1	CASRRDRGRTGELFF	TGTGCCAGCAGAAGGGACAGGGGGCGCACCGGGGAGCTGTTTTTT
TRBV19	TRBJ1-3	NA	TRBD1	CASIDRGNGNTIYF	TGTGCCAGTATCGACAGGGGGAATGGAAACACCATATATTTT
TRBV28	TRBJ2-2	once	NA	CASSLISGGLVSGELFF	TGTGCCAGCAGTTTAATTTCCGGGGGGCTGGTCTCCGGGGAGCTGTTTTTT
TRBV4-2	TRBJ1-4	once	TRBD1	CASSQVILRDSLNEKLFF	TGTGCCAGCAGCCAAGTGATCCTCCGGGACAGCCTAAATGAAAAACTGTTTTTT
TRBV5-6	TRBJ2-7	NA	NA	CASSLMGATGNYEQYF	TGTGCCAGCAGCCTGATGGGGGCCACAGGTAACTACGAGCAGTACTTC
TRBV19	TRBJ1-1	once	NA	CASSMDREAFF	TGTGCCAGTAGTATGGACAGAGAAGCTTTCTTT
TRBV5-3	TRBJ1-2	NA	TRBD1	CARSKGQGFGYTF	TGTGCCAGAAGCAAGGGACAGGGGTTTGGCTACACCTTC
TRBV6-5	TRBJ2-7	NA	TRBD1	CASRDRDRYSYEQYF	TGTGCCAGCAGAGACCGGGACAGATACTCCTACGAGCAGTACTTC
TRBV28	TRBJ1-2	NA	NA	CASSYALASNYGYTF	TGTGCCAGCAGTTACGCCCTAGCCTCTAACTATGGCTACACCTTC
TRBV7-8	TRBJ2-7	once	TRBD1	CASSLGVPGQLSYEQYF	TGTGCCAGCAGCTTAGGGGTCCCGGGACAGTTGTCCTACGAGCAGTACTTC
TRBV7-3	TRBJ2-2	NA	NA	CASSPTDNTGELFF	TGTGCCAGCAGCCCGACTGACAACACCGGGGAGCTGTTTTTT
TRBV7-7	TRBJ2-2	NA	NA	CASSPTTGVLPGELFF	TGTGCTAGCAGCCCCACGACAGGAGTTCTTCCCGGGGAGCTGTTTTTT
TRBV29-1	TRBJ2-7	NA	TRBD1	CSVGQGAFEQYF	TGCAGCGTTGGGCAGGGGGCTTTCGAGCAGTACTTC
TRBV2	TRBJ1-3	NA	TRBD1	CASSGYRGVSGNTIYF	TGTGCCAGCAGTGGGTACAGGGGTGTTTCTGGAAACACCATATATTTT
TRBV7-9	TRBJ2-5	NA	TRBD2	CASSSLARETQYF	TGTGCCAGCAGCTCACTAGCGAGAGAGACCCAGTACTTC
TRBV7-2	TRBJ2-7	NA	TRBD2	CATSTGTRFYEQYF	TGTGCCACCTCTACCGGGACTAGATTTTACGAGCAGTACTTC
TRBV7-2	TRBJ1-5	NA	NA	CASSPGQWGNQPQHF	TGTGCCAGCAGCCCAGGGCAATGGGGCAATCAGCCCCAGCATTTT
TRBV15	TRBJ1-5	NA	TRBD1	CATSRWDRDSNQPQHF	TGTGCCACCAGCAGATGGGACAGGGATAGCAATCAGCCCCAGCATTTT
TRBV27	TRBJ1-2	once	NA	CASSPGGLAYGYTF	TGTGCCAGCAGTCCCGGGGGGCTAGCCTATGGCTACACCTTC
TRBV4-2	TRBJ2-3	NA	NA	CASSQERSGAYTQYF	TGTGCCAGCAGCCAAGAAAGGTCTGGGGCTTATACGCAGTATTTT
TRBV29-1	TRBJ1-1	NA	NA	CSTYRGTEAFF	TGCAGCACCTACCGGGGTACTGAAGCTTTCTTT
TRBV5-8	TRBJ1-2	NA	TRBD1	CASSLVTGSYTF	TGTGCCAGCAGCTTGGTGACAGGGAGCTACACCTTC
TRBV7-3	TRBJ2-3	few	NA	CASSLAGGTDTQYF	TGTGCCAGCAGCTTAGCGGGCGGTACAGATACGCAGTATTTT
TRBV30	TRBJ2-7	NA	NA	CAWSVRGGQGEQYF	TGTGCCTGGAGTGTACGTGGGGGCCAGGGCGAGCAGTACTTC
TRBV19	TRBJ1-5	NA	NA	CASSPAGRAHQPQHF	TGTGCCAGTAGCCCGGCAGGCAGGGCTCATCAGCCCCAGCATTTT
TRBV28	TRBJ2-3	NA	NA	CASTPDTTKGTDTQYF	TGTGCCAGCACTCCGGACACTACCAAGGGCACAGATACGCAGTATTTT
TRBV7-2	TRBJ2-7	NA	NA	CASSLDSHEQYF	TGTGCCAGCAGCTTGGACAGCCACGAGCAGTACTTC
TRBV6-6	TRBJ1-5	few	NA	CASSYSGGDQPQHF	TGTGCCAGCAGTTACTCGGGCGGGGATCAGCCCCAGCATTTT
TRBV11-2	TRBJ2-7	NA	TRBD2	CASSSYLGGGALSYEQYF	TGTGCCAGCAGCTCATATCTTGGCGGGGGAGCCCTCTCCTACGAGCAGTACTTC
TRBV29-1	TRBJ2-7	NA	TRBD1	CSSRDRDYEQYF	TGCAGCTCCCGGGACAGGGACTACGAGCAGTACTTC
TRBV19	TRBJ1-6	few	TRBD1	CASSRDRADLENSPLHF	TGTGCCAGTAGCCGGGACAGGGCTGATTTGGAGAATTCACCCCTCCACTTT
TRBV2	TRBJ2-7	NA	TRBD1	CASSQPRTGQPYEQYF	TGTGCCAGCAGTCAACCCAGGACAGGCCAACCTTACGAGCAGTACTTC
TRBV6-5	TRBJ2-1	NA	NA	CASSQGLDNEQFF	TGTGCCAGCAGCCAGGGTTTGGACAATGAGCAGTTCTTC
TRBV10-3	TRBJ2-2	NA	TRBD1	CATCPGQGVHANTGELFF	TGTGCCACATGCCCGGGACAGGGCGTCCATGCGAACACCGGGGAGCTGTTTTTT
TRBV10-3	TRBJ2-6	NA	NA	CAIRDSSGANVLTF	TGTGCCATCAGAGACAGCTCTGGGGCCAACGTCCTGACTTTC
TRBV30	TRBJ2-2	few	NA	CAWSVQGALSGELFF	TGTGCCTGGAGTGTACAAGGGGCCCTCTCCGGGGAGCTGTTTTTT
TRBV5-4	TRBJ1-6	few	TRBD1	CASSAGQGNNSPLHF	TGTGCCAGCAGCGCCGGACAGGGGAACAATTCACCCCTCCACTTT
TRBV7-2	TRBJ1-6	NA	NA	CASSLGVAGSPLHF	TGTGCCAGCAGCTTAGGGGTTGCAGGCTCACCCCTCCACTTT
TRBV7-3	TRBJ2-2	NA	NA	CASSSHSLRAPPGELFF	TGTGCCAGCAGCTCCCACTCTCTCAGGGCCCCACCCGGGGAGCTGTTTTTT
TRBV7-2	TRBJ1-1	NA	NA	CASTNVAGSIEAFF	TGTGCCAGCACTAACGTTGCAGGGTCTATTGAAGCTTTCTTT